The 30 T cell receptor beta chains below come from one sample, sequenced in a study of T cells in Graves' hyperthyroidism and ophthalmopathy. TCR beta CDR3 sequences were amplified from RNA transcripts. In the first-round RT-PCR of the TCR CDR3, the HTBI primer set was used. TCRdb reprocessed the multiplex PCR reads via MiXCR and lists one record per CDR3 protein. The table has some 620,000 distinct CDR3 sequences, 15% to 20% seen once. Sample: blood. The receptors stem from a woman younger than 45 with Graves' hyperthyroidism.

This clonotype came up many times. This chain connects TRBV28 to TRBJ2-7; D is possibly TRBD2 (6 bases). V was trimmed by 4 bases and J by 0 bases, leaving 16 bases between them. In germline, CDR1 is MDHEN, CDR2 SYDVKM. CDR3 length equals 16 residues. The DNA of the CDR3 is TGTGCCAGCAGTTCCCTGGTGGGGACTGGCTCCTACGAGCAGTACTTC. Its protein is CASSSLVGTGSYEQYF.

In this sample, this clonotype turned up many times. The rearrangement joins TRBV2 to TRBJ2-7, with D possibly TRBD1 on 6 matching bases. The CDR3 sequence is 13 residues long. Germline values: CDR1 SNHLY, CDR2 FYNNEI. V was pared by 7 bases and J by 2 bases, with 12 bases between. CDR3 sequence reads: CASNRDITYEQYF. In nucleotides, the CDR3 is TGTGCCAGCAACCGGGACATAACCTACGAGCAGTACTTC.

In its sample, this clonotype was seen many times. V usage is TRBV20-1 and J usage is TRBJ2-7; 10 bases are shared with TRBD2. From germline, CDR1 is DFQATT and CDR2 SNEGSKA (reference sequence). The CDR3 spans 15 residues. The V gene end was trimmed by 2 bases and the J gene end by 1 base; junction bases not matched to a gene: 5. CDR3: CSARSLAGESYEQYF. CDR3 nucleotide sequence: TGCAGTGCTAGATCCCTAGCGGGAGAATCCTACGAGCAGTACTTC.

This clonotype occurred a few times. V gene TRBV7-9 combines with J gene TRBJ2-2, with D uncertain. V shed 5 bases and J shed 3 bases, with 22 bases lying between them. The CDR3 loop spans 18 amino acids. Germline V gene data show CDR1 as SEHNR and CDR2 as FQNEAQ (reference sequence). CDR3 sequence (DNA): TGTGCCAGCAGCCAACCCTCAGGTGTTCGGGTCGACACCGGGGAGCTGTTTTTT. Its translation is CASSQPSGVRVDTGELFF.

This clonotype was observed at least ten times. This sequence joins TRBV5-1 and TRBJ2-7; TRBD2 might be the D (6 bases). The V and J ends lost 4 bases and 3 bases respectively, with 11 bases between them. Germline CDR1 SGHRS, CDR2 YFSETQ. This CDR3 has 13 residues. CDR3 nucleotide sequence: TGCGCCAGCAGCATGGGACTGGACTACGAGCAGTACTTC. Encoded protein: CASSMGLDYEQYF.

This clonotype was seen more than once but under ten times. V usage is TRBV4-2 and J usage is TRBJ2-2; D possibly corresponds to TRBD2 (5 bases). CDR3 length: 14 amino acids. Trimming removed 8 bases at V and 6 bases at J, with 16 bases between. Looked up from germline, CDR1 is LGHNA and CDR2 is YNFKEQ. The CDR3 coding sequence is TGTGCCAGCGGCGGAGGCGGTTCTGCCGGGGAGCTGTTTTTT. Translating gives CASGGGGSAGELFF.

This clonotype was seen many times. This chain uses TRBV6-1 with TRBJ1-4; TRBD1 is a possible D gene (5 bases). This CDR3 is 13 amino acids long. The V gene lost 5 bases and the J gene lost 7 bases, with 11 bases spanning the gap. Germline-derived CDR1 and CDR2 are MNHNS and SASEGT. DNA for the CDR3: TGTGCCAGCAGTCCGGGGGGGGGTGAAAAACTGTTTTTT. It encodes CASSPGGGEKLFF.

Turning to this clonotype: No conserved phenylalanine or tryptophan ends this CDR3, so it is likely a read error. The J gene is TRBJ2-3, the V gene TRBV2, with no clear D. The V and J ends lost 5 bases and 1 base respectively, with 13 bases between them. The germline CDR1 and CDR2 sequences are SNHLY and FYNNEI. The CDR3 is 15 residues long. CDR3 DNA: TGTGCCAGCAGTCCGTCCGGCGTCGGCACAGATACGCAGTATCTT. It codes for CASSPSGVGTDTQYL.

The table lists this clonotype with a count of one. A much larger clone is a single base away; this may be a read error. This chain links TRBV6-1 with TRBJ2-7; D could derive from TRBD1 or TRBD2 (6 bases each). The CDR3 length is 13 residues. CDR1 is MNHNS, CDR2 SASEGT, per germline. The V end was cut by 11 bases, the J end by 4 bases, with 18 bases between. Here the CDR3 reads CAGTDRGGYEQYF. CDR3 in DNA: TGTGCCGGCACCGATCGAGGGGGGTACGAGCAGTACTTC.

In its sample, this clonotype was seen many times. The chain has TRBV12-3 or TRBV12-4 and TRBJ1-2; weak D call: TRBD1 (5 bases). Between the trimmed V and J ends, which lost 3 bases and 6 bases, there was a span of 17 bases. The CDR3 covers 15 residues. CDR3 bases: TGTGCCAGCAGTTTCGCTTCAGGGCGTCAGCATGGCTACACCTTC. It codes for CASSFASGRQHGYTF.

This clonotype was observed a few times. Here the CDR3 DNA reads TGTGCCAGCAGCCCACTAGCGGGAGAGCGCACAGATACGCAGTATTTT. Translating gives CASSPLAGERTDTQYF. This rearrangement joins TRBV7-9 to TRBJ2-3, with TRBD2 matching 11 bases. Germline V gene data show CDR1 as SEHNR and CDR2 as FQNEAQ (reference sequence). With V trimmed by 5 bases and J by 1 base, 5 bases remained unmatched. The CDR3 has 16 residues.

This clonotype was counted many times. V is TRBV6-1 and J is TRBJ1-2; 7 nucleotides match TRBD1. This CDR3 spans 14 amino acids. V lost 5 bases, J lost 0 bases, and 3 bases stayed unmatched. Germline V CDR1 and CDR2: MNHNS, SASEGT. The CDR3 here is CASSPGGPNYGYTF. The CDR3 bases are TGTGCCAGCAGTCCAGGGGGTCCTAACTATGGCTACACCTTC.

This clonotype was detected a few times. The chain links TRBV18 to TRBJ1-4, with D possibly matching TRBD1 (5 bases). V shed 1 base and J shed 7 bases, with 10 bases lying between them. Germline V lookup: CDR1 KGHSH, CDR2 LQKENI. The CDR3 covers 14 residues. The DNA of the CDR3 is TGTGCCAGCTCACCACAGGGGCGAATTGAAAAACTGTTTTTT. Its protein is CASSPQGRIEKLFF.

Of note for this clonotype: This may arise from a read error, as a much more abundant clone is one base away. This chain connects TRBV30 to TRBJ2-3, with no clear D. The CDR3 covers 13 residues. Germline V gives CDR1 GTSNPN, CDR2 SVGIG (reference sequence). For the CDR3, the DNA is TGTGCCCGGAGAGGAACGAGCACAGATACGCAGTATTTT. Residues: CARRGTSTDTQYF.

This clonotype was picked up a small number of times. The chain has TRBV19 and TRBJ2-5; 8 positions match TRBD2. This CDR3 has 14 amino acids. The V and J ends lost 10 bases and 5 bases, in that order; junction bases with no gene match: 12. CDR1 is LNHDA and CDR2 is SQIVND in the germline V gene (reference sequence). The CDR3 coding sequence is TGTGCCACTACCCCCAGCGGGAGTGGGGAGACCCAGTACTTC. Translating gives CATTPSGSGETQYF.

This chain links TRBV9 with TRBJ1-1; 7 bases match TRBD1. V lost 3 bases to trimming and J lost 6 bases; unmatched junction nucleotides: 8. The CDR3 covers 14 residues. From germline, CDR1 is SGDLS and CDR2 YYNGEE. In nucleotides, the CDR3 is TGTGCCAGCAGCGCTGACGGACAGGCCTCTGAAGCTTTCTTT. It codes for CASSADGQASEAFF.

The CDR3 loop is CASSQKGGSGANVLTF. For the CDR3, the DNA is TGTGCCAGCAGCCAGAAGGGGGGCTCTGGGGCCAACGTCCTGACTTTC. The V call is TRBV7-2, the J call TRBJ2-6; perhaps D is TRBD1 or TRBD2 (6 bases each). The CDR3 covers 16 residues. Germline CDR1 and CDR2: SGHTA and FQGNSA. Trimming removed 5 bases from V and 0 bases from J, with 11 bases in between.

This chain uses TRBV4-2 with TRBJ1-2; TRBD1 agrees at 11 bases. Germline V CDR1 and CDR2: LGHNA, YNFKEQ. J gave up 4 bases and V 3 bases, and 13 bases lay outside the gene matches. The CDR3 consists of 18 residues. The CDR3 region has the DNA TGTGCCAGCAGCCATGACTTATCCGGGACAGGGGGACCCTATGGCTACACCTTC. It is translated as CASSHDLSGTGGPYGYTF.

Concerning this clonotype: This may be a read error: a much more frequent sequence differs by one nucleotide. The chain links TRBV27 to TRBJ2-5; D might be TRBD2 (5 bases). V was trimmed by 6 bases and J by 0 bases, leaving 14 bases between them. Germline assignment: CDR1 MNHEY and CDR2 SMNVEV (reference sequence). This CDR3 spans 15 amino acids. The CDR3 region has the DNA TGTGCCAGCAGCTCGGTGGAGGTAAACCAAGAGACCCAGTACTTC. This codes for CASSSVEVNQETQYF.

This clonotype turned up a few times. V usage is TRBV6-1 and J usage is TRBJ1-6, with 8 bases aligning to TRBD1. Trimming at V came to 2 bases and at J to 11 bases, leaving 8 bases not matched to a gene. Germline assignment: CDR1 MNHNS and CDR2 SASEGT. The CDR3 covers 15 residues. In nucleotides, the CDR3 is TGTGCCAGCAGTGAATTGGACAGGGCGCGGCCACCCCTCCACTTT. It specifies CASSELDRARPPLHF.

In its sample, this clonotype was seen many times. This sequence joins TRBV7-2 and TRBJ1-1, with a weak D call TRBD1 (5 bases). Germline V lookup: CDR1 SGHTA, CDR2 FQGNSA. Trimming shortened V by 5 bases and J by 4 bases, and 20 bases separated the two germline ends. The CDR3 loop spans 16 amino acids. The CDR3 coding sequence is TGTGCCAGCAGCATAGACCCTCAGGGTCTGAGCACTGAAGCTTTCTTT. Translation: CASSIDPQGLSTEAFF.

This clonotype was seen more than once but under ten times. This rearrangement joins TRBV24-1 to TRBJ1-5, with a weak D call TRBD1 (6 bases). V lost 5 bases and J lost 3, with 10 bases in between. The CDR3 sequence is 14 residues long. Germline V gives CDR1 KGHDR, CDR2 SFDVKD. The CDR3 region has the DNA TGTGCCACCAGTGTCGCAGGGGTCAATCAGCCCCAGCATTTT. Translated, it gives CATSVAGVNQPQHF.

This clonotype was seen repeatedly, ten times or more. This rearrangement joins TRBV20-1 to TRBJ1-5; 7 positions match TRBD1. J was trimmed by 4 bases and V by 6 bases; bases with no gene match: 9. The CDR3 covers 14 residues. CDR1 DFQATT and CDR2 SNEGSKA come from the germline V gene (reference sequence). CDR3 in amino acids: CSAPRQGPNQPQHF. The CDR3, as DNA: TGCAGTGCCCCCAGACAGGGACCGAATCAGCCCCAGCATTTT.

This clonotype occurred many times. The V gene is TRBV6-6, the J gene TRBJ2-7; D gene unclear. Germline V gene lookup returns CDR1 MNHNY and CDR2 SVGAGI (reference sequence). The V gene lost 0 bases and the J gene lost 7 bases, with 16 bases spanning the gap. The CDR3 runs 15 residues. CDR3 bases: TGTGCCAGCAGTTACTCGAGAAGGTCGGGTATGGAGCAGTACTTC. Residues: CASSYSRRSGMEQYF.

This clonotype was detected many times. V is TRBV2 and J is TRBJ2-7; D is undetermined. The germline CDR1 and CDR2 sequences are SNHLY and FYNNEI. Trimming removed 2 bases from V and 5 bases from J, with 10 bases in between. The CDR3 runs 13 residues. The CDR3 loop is CASSERNRNEQYF. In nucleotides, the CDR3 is TGTGCCAGCAGTGAACGCAACCGAAACGAGCAGTACTTC.

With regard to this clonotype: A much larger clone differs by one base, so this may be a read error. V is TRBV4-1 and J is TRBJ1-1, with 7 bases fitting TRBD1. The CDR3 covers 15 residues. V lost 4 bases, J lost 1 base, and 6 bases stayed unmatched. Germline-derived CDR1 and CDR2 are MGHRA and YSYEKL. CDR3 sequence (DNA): TGCGCCAGCAGCCCCACAGGGGAAAGGAACACTGAAGCTTTCTTT. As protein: CASSPTGERNTEAFF.

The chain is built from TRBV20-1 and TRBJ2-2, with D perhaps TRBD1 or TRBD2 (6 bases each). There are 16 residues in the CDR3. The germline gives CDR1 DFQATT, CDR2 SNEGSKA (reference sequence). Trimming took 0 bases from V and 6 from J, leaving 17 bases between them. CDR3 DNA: TGCAGTGCTAGAGATTACGCCCGTGGGGGGCCCGGGGAGCTGTTTTTT. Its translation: CSARDYARGGPGELFF.

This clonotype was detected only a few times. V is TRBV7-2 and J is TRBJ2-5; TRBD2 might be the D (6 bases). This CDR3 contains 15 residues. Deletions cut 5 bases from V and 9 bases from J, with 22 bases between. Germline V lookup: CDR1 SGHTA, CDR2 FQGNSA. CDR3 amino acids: CASSLKMGGLEAQYF. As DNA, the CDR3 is TGTGCCAGCAGCCTAAAAATGGGGGGATTGGAGGCCCAGTACTTC.

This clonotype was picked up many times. The CDR3 DNA reads as TGTGCCAGCAGTGACGACAGGAATCAGCCCCAGCATTTT. As protein: CASSDDRNQPQHF. V is TRBV6-1 and J is TRBJ1-5, with D maybe TRBD1 (6 bases). CDR1 is MNHNS, CDR2 SASEGT, per germline. This CDR3 has 13 amino acids. Trimming removed 3 bases from V and 4 bases from J, with 7 bases in between.

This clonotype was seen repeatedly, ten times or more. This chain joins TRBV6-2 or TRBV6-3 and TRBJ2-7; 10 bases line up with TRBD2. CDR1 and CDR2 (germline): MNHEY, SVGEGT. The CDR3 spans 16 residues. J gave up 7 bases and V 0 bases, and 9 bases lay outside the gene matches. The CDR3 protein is CASSYSVLAGGSEQYF. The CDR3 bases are TGTGCCAGCAGTTACTCCGTTTTAGCGGGAGGAAGTGAGCAGTACTTC.